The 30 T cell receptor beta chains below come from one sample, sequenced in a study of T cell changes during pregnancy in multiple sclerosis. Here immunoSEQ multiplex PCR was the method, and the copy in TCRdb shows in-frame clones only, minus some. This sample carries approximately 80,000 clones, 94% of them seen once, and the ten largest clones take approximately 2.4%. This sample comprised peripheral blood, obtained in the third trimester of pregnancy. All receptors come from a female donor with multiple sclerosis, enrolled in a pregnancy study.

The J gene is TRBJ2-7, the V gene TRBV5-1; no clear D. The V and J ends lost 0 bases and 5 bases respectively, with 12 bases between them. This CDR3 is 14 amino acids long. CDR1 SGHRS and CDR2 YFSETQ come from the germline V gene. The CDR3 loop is CASSLASTVDEQYF. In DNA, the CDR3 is TGCGCCAGCAGCTTGGCTAGTACGGTGGACGAGCAGTACTTC.

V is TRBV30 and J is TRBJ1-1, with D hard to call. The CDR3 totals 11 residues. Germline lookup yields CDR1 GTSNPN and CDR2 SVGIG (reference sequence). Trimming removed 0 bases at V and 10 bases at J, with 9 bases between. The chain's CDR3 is CAWSVLVSAFF. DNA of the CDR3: TGTGCCTGGAGTGTACTGGTTTCAGCTTTCTTT.

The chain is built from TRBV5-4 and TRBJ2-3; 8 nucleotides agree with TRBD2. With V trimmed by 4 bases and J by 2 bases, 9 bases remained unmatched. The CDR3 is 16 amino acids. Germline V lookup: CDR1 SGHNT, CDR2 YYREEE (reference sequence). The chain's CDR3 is CASSGGAGELTDTQYF. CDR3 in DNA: TGTGCCAGCAGCGGGGGAGCGGGGGAGCTCACAGATACGCAGTATTTT.

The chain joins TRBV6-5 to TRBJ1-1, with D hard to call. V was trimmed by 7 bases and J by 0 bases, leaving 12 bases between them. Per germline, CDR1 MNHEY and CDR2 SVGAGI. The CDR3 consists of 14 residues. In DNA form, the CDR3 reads TGTGCCAGCACCCGGGGAGAATTGAACACTGAAGCTTTCTTT. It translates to CASTRGELNTEAFF.

In DNA, the CDR3 is TGCGCCAGCAGCCCGGGGGGGGACCAAGAGACCCAGTACTTC. Protein product: CASSPGGDQETQYF. The chain links TRBV5-1 to TRBJ2-5, with 8 nucleotides matching TRBD2. The V gene's germline CDR1 is SGHRS and CDR2 YFSETQ. The CDR3 is 14 residues long. The V and J ends lost 4 bases and 0 bases, in that order; junction bases with no gene match: 2.

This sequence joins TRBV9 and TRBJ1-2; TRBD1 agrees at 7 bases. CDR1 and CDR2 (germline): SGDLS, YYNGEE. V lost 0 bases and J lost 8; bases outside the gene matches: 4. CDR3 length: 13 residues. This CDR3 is CASSVAGTVGYTF. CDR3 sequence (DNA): TGTGCCAGCAGCGTAGCCGGGACAGTGGGCTACACCTTC.

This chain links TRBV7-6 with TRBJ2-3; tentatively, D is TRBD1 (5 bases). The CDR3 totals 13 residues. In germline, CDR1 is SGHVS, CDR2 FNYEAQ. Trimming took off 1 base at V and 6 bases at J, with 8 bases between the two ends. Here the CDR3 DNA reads TGTGCCAGCAGCTTAGAGGGGTTGGATACGCAGTATTTT. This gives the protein CASSLEGLDTQYF.

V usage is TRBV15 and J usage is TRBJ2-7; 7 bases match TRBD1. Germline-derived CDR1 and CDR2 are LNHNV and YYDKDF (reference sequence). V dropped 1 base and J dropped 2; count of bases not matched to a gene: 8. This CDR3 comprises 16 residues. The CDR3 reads CATSRALRQGPYEQYF. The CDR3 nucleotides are TGTGCCACCAGCAGAGCACTTAGACAGGGCCCCTACGAGCAGTACTTC.

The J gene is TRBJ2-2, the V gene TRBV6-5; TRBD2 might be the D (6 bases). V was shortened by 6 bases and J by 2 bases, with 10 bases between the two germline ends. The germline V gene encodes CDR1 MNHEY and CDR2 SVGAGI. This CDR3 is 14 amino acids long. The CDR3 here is CASSPGLNTGELFF. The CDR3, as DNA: TGTGCCAGCAGCCCCGGACTAAACACCGGGGAGCTGTTTTTT.

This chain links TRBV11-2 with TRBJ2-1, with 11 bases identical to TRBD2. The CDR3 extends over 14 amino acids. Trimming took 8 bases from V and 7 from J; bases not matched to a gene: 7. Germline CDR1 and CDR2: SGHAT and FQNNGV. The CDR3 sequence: CASGIAGGQNEQFF. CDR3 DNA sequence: TGTGCCAGCGGCATAGCGGGGGGGCAGAATGAGCAGTTCTTC.

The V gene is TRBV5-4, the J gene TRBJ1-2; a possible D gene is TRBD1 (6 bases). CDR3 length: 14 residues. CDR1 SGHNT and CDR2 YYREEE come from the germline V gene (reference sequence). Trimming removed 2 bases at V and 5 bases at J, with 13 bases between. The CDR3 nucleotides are TGTGCCAGCAGCTTAAGACAGGACGAGTATGGCTACACCTTC. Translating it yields CASSLRQDEYGYTF.

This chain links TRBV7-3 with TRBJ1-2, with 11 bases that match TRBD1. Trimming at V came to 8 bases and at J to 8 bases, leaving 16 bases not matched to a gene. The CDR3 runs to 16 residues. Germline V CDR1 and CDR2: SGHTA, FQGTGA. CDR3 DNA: TGTGCCAGCGGCAGGACAGGGGGCGCCGGGGTCTTCGGCTACACCTTC. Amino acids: CASGRTGGAGVFGYTF. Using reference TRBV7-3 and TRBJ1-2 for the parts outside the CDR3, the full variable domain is GAGVSQTPSNKVTEKGKYVELRCDPISGHTALYWYRQSLGQGPEFLIYFQGTGAADDSGLPNDRFFAVRPEGSVSTLKIQRTERGDSAVYLCASGRTGGAGVFGYTFGSGTRLTVV.

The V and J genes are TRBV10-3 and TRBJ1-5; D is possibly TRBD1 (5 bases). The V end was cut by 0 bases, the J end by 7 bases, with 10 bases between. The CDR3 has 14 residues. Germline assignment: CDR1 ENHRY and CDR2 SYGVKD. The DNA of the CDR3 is TGTGCCATCAGTGAGTCGGGGCTGGGGCAGCCCCAGCATTTT. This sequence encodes CAISESGLGQPQHF.

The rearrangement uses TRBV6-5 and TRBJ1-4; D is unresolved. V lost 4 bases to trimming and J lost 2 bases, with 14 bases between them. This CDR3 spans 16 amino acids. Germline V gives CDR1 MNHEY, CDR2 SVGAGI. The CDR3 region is CASSLTGSGTNEKLFF. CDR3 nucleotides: TGTGCCAGCAGTTTAACGGGATCCGGGACTAATGAAAAACTGTTTTTT.

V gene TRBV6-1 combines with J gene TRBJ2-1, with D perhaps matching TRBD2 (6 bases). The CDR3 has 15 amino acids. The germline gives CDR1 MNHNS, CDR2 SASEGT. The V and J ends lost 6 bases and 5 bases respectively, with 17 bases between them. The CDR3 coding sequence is TGTGCCAGCAGGGCAATAACCCCGGGGGACAATGAGCAGTTCTTC. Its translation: CASRAITPGDNEQFF.

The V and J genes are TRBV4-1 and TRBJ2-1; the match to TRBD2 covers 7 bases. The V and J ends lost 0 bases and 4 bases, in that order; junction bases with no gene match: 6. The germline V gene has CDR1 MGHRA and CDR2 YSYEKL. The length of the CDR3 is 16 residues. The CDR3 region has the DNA TGCGCCAGCAGCCAAGATGACGGGGGGACTTACAATGAGCAGTTCTTC. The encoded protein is CASSQDDGGTYNEQFF.

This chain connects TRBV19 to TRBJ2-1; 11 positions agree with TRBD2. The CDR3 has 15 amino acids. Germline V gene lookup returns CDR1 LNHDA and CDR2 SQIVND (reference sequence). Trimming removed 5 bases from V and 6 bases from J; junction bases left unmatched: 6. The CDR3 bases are TGTGCCAGTAGTGTACTAGCGGGGGCACCCAATGAGCAGTTCTTC. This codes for CASSVLAGAPNEQFF. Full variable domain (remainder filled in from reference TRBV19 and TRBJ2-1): DGGITQSPKYLFRKEGQNVTLSCEQNLNHDAMYWYRQDPGQGLRLIYYSQIVNDFQKGDIAEGYSVSREKKESFPLTVTSAQKNPTAFYLCASSVLAGAPNEQFFGPGTRLTVL.

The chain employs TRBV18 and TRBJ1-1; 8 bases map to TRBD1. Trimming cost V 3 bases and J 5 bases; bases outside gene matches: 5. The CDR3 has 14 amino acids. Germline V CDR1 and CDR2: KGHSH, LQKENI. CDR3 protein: CASSPTGGWTEAFF. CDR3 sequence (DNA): TGTGCCAGCTCACCTACAGGGGGATGGACTGAAGCTTTCTTT.

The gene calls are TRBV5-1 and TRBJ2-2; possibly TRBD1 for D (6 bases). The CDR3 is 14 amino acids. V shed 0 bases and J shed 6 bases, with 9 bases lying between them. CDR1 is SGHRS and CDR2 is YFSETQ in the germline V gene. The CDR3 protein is CASSLAGAAGELFF. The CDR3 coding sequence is TGCGCCAGCAGCTTGGCAGGGGCGGCCGGGGAGCTGTTTTTT.

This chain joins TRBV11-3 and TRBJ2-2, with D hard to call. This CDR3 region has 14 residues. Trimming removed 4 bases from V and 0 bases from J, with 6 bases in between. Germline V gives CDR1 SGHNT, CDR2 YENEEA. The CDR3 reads CASSSSPNTGELFF. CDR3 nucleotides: TGTGCCAGCAGCTCCTCCCCGAACACCGGGGAGCTGTTTTTT.

This CDR3 reads CASRGGRNTGELFF. Written as DNA, the CDR3 is TGTGCCAGCAGGGGGGGGCGTAACACCGGGGAGCTGTTTTTT. This chain joins TRBV13 and TRBJ2-2, with a weak D call TRBD2 (7 bases). The CDR3 totals 14 residues. Germline V gene data show CDR1 as PRHDT and CDR2 as FYEKMQ (reference sequence). Trimming cost V 6 bases and J 2 bases, with 10 bases left between them. Combining the CDR3 with reference TRBV13 and TRBJ2-2 gives the whole variable domain AAGVIQSPRHLIKEKRETATLKCYPIPRHDTVYWYQQGPGQDPQFLISFYEKMQSDKGSIPDRFSAQQFSDYHSELNMSSLELGDSALYFCASRGGRNTGELFFGEGSRLTVL.

CDR3 region: CASSEAGGTADTQYF. The CDR3 bases are TGTGCCAGCAGTGAGGCGGGGGGAACCGCAGATACGCAGTATTTT. The chain employs TRBV6-4 and TRBJ2-3, with 8 bases matching TRBD2. J lost 4 bases, V lost 3 bases, and 6 bases had no gene match. The CDR3 sequence is 15 residues long. Germline CDR1 is MRHNA and CDR2 is SNTAGT.

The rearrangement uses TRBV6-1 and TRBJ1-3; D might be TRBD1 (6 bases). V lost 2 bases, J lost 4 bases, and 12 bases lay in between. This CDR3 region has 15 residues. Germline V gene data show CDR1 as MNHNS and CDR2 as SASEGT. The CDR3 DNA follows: TGTGCCAGCAGTGAACCCCCCGGACAGGGAAACACCATATATTTT. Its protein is CASSEPPGQGNTIYF.

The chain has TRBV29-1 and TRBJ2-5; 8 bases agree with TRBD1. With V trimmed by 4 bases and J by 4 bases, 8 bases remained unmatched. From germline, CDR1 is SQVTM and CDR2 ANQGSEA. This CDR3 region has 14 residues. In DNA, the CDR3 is TGCAGCGTTGGGCAGGGGGCCGTTTTAGAGACCCAGTACTTC. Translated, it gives CSVGQGAVLETQYF.

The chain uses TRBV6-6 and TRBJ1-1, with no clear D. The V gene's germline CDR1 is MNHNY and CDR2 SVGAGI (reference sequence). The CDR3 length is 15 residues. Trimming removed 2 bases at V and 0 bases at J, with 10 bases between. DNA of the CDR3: TGTGCCAGCAGTTACGGGGAGGGCCTGAACACTGAAGCTTTCTTT. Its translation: CASSYGEGLNTEAFF.

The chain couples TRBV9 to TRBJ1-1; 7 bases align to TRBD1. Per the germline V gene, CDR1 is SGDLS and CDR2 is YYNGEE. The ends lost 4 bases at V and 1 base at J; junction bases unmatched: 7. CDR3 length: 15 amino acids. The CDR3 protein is CASSLQGQSNTEAFF. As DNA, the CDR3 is TGTGCCAGCAGCCTCCAGGGACAGTCGAACACTGAAGCTTTCTTT.

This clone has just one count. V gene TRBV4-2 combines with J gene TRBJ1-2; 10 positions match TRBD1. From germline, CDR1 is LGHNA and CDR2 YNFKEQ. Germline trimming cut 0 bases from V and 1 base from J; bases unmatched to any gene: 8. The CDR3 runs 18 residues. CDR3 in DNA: TGTGCCAGCAGCCAAGATCTGGGGACAGGGGCGCATAACTATGGCTACACCTTC. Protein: CASSQDLGTGAHNYGYTF.

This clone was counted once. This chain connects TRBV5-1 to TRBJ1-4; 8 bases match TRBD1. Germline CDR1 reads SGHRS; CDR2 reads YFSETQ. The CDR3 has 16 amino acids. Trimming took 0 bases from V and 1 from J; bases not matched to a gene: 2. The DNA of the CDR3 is TGCGCCAGCAGCTTGGGGACAGGGAGAACTAATGAAAAACTGTTTTTT. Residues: CASSLGTGRTNEKLFF.

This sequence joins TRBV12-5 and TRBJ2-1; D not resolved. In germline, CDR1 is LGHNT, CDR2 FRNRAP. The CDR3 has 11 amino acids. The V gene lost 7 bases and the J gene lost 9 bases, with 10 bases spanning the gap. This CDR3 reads CASALYGEQFF. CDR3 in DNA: TGTGCTAGTGCCCTATATGGTGAGCAGTTCTTC.

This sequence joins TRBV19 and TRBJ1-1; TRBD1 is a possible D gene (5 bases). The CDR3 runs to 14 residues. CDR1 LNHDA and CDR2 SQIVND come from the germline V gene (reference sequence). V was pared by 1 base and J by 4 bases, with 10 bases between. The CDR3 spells CASSIGEQATEAFF. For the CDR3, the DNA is TGTGCCAGTAGTATAGGGGAACAGGCCACTGAAGCTTTCTTT.